The rows below give T cell receptor beta chains drawn from one sample of a study of T cells after yellow fever vaccination. Each CDR3 protein is one row after TCRdb ran MiXCR on the 5' RACE reads. Of approximately 550,000 distinct CDR3 sequences in the sample, about 13% were seen once. Sequencing used PBMCs, obtained on the day of the yellow fever booster vaccination. These receptors were collected from a man aged 25-45 years who received the YFV17D yellow fever vaccine. Each CDR3 is given with its conserved first and last residue. The D gene is left open where the match is weak. Only some rows state a clone size, as once, few, many or a class for expanded clones.

TRBV10-3	few	.	TRBJ1-2	13	CAISGGGVYGYTF	TGTGCCATCAGTGGAGGGGGTGTGTATGGCTACACCTTC
TRBV28	.	.	TRBJ2-1	18	CASSARILFGGSYNEQFF	TGTGCCAGCAGTGCACGAATACTATTCGGGGGCTCCTACAATGAGCAGTTCTTC
TRBV12-3/TRBV12-4	.	.	TRBJ1-1	14	CASSLEQTNTEAFF	TGTGCCAGCAGTTTAGAACAGACGAACACTGAAGCTTTCTTT
TRBV14	few	.	TRBJ2-5	15	CASSQRRSLQETQYF	TGTGCCAGCAGCCAAAGGAGGAGTCTCCAAGAGACCCAGTACTTC
TRBV27	few	TRBD1	TRBJ1-4	14	CASSSDRVNEKLFF	TGTGCCAGCAGTTCCGACAGGGTTAATGAAAAACTGTTTTTT
TRBV12-5	once	.	TRBJ2-5	14	CASGFRQAGETQYF	TGTGCTAGTGGTTTTCGACAGGCAGGGGAGACCCAGTACTTC
TRBV2	few	TRBD1	TRBJ1-1	15	CASSRQGHKNTEAFF	TGTGCCAGCAGCCGACAGGGTCACAAGAACACTGAAGCTTTCTTT
TRBV6-1	.	TRBD1	TRBJ2-3	18	CASSEQPPGQGTSDTQYF	TGTGCCAGCAGTGAACAACCGCCGGGACAGGGGACGTCAGATACGCAGTATTTT
TRBV27	few	TRBD1	TRBJ1-1	14	CASSLSGTDTEAFF	TGTGCCAGCAGTTTGAGTGGGACAGACACTGAAGCTTTCTTT
TRBV12-3/TRBV12-4	.	.	TRBJ2-5	14	CASRMSGDKETQYF	TGTGCCAGCAGGATGAGCGGGGACAAAGAGACCCAGTACTTC
TRBV7-2	.	.	TRBJ2-1	13	CASSSPKVKEQFF	TGTGCCAGCAGCTCCCCCAAAGTAAAGGAGCAGTTCTTC
TRBV20-1	few	TRBD1	TRBJ1-1	13	CSAIRTGIGEAFF	TGCAGTGCTATCCGGACAGGGATCGGTGAAGCTTTCTTT
TRBV9	.	TRBD2	TRBJ2-1	17	CASSVSDGRLLYNEQFF	TGTGCCAGCAGCGTTAGTGACGGGAGGTTACTTTACAATGAGCAGTTCTTC
TRBV24-1	few	TRBD2	TRBJ2-1	17	CATSLGLAGGLYNEQFF	TGTGCCACCAGCCTCGGACTAGCGGGAGGGCTGTACAATGAGCAGTTCTTC
TRBV18	.	.	TRBJ1-1	15	CASSPPGWEGTEAFF	TGTGCCAGCTCACCACCGGGTTGGGAGGGAACTGAAGCTTTCTTT